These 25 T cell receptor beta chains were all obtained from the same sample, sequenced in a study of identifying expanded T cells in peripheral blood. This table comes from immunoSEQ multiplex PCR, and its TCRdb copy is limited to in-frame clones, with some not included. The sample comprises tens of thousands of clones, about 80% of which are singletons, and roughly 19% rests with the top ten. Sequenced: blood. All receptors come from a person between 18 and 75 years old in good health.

In nucleotides, the CDR3 is TGTGCCAGCAGTGAAACTGGTGCAGTCACTGAAGCTTTCTTT. Translated, it gives CASSETGAVTEAFF. V usage is TRBV6-1 and J usage is TRBJ1-1, with unresolved D. There are 14 residues in the CDR3. Germline V gene sequence: CDR1 MNHNS, CDR2 SASEGT. V was clipped by 2 bases and J by 4 bases, with 11 bases between them.

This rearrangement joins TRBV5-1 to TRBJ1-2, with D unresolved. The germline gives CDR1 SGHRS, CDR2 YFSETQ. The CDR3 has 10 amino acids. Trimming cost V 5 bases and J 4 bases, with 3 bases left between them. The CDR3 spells CASRGYGYTF. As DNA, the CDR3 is TGCGCCAGCAGGGGCTATGGCTACACCTTC.

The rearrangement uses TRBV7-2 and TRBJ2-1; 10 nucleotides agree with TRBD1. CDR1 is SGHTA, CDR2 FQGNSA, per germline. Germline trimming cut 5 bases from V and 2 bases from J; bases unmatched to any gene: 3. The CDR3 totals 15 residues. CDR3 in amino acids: CASSTGQGAYNEQFF. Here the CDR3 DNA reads TGTGCCAGCAGCACCGGACAGGGGGCCTACAATGAGCAGTTCTTC. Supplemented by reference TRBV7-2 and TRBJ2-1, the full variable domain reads GAGVSQSPSNKVTEKGKDVELRCDPISGHTALYWYRQSLGQGLEFLIYFQGNSAPDKSGLPSDRFSAERTGGSVSTLTIQRTQQEDSAVYLCASSTGQGAYNEQFFGPGTRLTVL.

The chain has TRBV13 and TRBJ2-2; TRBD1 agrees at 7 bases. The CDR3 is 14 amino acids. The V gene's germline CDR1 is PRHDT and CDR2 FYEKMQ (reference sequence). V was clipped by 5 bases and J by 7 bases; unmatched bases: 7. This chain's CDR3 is CASSHDRDGGELFF. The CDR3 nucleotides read TGTGCCAGCAGCCACGACAGGGATGGCGGGGAGCTGTTTTTT.

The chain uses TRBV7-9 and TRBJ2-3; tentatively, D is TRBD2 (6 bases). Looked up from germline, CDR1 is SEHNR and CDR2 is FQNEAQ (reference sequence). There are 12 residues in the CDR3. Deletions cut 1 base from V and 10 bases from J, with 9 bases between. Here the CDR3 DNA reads TGTGCCAGCAGCTTAGACGGGGGAGCGCAGTATTTT. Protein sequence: CASSLDGGAQYF.

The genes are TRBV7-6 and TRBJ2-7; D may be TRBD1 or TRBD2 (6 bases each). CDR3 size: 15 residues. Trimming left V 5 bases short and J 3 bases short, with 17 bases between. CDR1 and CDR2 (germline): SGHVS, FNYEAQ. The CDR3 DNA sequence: TGTGCCAGCAGCCCCAGGGGTCGGGAGTACTACGAGCAGTACTTC. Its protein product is CASSPRGREYYEQYF.

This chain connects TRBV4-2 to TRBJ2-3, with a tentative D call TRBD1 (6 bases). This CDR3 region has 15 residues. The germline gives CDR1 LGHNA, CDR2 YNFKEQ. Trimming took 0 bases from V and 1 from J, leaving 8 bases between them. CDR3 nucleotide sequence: TGTGCCAGCAGCCAAGACCCAGGGGGCACAGATACGCAGTATTTT. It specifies CASSQDPGGTDTQYF.

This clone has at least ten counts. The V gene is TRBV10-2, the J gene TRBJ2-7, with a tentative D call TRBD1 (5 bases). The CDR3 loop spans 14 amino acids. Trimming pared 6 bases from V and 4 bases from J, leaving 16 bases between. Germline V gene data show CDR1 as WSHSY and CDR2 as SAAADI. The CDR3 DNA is TGCGCCAGCAGCGAAGATGGGGCGTATTACGAGCAGTACTTC. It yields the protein CASSEDGAYYEQYF.

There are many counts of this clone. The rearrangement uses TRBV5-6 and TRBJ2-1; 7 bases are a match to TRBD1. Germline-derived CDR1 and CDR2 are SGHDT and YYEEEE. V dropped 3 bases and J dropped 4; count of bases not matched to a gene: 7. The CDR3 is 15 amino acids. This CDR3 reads CASSSAGQAYNEQFF. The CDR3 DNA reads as TGTGCCAGCAGCTCCGCCGGACAGGCTTACAATGAGCAGTTCTTC.

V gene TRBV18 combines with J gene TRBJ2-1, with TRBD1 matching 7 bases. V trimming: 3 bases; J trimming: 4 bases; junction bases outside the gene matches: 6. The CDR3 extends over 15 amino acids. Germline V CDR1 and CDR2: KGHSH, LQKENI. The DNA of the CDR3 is TGTGCCAGCTCACCGGTATCAGGGGGATACAATGAGCAGTTCTTC. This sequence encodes CASSPVSGGYNEQFF.

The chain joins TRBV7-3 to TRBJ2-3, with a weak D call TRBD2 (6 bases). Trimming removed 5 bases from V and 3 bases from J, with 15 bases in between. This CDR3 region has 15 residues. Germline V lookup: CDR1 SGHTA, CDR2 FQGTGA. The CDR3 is CASSPGGRVTDTQYF. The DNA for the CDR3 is TGTGCCAGCAGCCCCGGAGGGCGGGTTACAGATACGCAGTATTTT.

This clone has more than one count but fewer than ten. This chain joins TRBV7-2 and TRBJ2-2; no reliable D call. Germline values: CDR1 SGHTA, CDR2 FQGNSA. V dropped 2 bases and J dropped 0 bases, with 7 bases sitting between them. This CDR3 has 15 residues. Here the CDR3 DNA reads TGTGCCAGCAGCTTAATAGTCTCGAACACCGGGGAGCTGTTTTTT. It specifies CASSLIVSNTGELFF.

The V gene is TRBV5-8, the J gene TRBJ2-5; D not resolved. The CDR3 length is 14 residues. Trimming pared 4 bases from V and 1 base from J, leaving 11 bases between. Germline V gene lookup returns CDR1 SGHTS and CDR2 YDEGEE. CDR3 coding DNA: TGTGCCAGCAGCAAATGGCCTAGCCAAGAGACCCAGTACTTC. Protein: CASSKWPSQETQYF.

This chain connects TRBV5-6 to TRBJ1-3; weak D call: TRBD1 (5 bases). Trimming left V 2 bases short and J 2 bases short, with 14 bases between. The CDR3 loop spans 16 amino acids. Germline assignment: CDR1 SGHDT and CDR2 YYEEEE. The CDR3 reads CASSFGMRGPGNTIYF. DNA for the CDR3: TGTGCCAGCAGCTTTGGTATGAGGGGCCCTGGAAACACCATATATTTT. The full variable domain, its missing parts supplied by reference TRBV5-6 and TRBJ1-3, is DAGVTQSPTHLIKTRGQQVTLRCSPKSGHDTVSWYQQALGQGPQFIFQYYEEEERQRGNFPDRFSGHQFPNYSSELNVNALLLGDSALYLCASSFGMRGPGNTIYFGEGSWLTVV.

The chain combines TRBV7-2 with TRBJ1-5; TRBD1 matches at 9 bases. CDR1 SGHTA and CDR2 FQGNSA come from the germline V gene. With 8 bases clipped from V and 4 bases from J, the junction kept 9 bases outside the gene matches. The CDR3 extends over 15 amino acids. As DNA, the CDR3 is TGTGCCAGCGGGCCCGGACAGGGGCGGAATCAGCCCCAGCATTTT. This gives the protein CASGPGQGRNQPQHF.

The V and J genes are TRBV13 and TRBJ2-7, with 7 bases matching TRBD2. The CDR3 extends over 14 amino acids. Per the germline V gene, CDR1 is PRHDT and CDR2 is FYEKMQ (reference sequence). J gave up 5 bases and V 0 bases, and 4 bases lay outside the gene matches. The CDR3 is CASSLGAGVHEQYF. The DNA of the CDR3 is TGTGCCAGCAGCTTAGGGGCGGGAGTCCACGAGCAGTACTTC. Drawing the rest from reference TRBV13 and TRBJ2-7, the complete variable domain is AAGVIQSPRHLIKEKRETATLKCYPIPRHDTVYWYQQGPGQDPQFLISFYEKMQSDKGSIPDRFSAQQFSDYHSELNMSSLELGDSALYFCASSLGAGVHEQYFGPGTRLTVT.

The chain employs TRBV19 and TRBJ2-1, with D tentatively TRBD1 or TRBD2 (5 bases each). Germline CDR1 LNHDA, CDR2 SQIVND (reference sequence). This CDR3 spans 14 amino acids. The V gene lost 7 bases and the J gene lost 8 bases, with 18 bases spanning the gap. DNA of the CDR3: TGTGCCAGTAAGAGGGACCCCCAAGCGGATGAGCAGTTCTTC. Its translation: CASKRDPQADEQFF. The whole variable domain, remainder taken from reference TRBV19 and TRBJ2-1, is DGGITQSPKYLFRKEGQNVTLSCEQNLNHDAMYWYRQDPGQGLRLIYYSQIVNDFQKGDIAEGYSVSREKKESFPLTVTSAQKNPTAFYLCASKRDPQADEQFFGPGTRLTVL.

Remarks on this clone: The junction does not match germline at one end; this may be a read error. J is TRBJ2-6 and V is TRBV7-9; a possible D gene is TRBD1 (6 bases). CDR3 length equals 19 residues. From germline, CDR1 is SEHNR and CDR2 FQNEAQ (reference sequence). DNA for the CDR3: TGTGTCAGCAGCCCCCGGTCGTGGGTCCAGGGGCCTGGGGCCAACGTCCTGACTTTC. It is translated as CVSSPRSWVQGPGANVLTF.

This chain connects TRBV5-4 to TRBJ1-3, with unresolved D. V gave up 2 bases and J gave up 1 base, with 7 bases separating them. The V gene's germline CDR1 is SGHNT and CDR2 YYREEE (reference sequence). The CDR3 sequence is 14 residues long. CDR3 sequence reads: CASSLPGSGNTIYF. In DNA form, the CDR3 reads TGTGCCAGCAGCTTACCCGGGTCTGGAAACACCATATATTTT.

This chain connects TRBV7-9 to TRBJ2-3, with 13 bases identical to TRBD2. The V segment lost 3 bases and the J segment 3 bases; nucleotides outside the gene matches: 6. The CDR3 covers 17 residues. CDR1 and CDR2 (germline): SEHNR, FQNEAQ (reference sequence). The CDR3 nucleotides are TGTGCCAGCAGCTTTATCGAGACTAGCGGGGGGACAGATACGCAGTATTTT. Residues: CASSFIETSGGTDTQYF.

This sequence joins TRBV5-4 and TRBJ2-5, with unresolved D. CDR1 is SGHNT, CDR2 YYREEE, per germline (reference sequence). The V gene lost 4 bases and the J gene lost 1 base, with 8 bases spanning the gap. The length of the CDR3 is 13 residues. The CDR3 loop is CASSPEVQETQYF. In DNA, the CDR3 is TGTGCCAGCAGCCCCGAAGTCCAAGAGACCCAGTACTTC.

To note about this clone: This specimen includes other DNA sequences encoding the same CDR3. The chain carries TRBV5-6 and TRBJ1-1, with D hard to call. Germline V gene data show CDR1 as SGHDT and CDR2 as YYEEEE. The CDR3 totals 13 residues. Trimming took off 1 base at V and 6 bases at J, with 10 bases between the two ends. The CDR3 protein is CASSLWVGAEAFF. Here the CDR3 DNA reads TGTGCCAGCAGCTTGTGGGTTGGTGCTGAAGCTTTCTTT.

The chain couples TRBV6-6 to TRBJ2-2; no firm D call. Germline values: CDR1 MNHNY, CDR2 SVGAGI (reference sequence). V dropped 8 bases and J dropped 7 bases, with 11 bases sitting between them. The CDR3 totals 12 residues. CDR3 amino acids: CASGVFGGELFF. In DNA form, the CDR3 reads TGTGCCAGCGGAGTATTCGGCGGGGAGCTGTTTTTT.

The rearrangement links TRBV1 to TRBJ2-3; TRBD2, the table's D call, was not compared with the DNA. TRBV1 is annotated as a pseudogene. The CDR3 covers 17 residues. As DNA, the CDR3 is TGCACCAGCAGCCAAGGCTCTTACGGGAGGGCCCCGGATACGCAGTATTTT. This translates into CTSSQGSYGRAPDTQYF.

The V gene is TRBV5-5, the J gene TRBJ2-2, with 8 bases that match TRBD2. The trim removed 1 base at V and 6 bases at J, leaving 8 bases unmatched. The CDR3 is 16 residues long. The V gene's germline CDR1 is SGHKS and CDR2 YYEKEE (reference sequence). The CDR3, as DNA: TGTGCCAGCAGCTTGCTCGGGACTAGAGTTGCCGGGGAGCTGTTTTTT. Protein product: CASSLLGTRVAGELFF. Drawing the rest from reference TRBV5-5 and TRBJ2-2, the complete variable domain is DAGVTQSPTHLIKTRGQQVTLRCSPISGHKSVSWYQQVLGQGPQFIFQYYEKEERGRGNFPDRFSARQFPNYSSELNVNALLLGDSALYLCASSLLGTRVAGELFFGEGSRLTVL.